This T cell receptor beta chain comes out of a study of CD8 T cells in ankylosing spondylitis (dated by TCRdb to about 2017). In the study overall: The study set out to find disease-linked TCR variants by profiling T cell receptor beta repertoires in ankylosing spondylitis patients and healthy donors. In total, the full study cohort was made up of 110 or so healthy donors and 25 or so ankylosing spondylitis patients. Samples of peripheral blood were taken, and for ankylosing spondylitis patients, synovial fluid was collected as well. On the study overall, not on this receptor specifically: A CD8+ phenotype was shown by the disease-linked clones, which were found at relatively low frequencies in peripheral blood. Blood from ankylosing spondylitis patients appeared to be characterized by a TCR beta motif composed of under 10 highly homologous amino acid variants. The disease-linked clones were reported to be significantly enriched in matched synovial fluid samples from ankylosing spondylitis patients. Some motif variants were previously reported in synovial fluid and blood of reactive arthritis patients, suggesting common disease-initiation mechanisms.

The CDR3 covers 15 residues, taking in both the cysteine and the phenylalanine. Of all the DNA, just the CDR3 is kept, 45 bases in frame from base 1. The junction shows trimming of 5 bases on V and 4 bases on J, plus 17 bases between the germline ends. For CDR1 and CDR2, the germline V gene lists SGHAT and FQNNGV. This clonotype was picked up many times. Its cognate antigen has yet to be identified. Base qualities are missing; no much larger clone stands one base away. Instrument on record: Illumina HiSeq 2500. Quantitative 5'-RACE with molecular barcodes was the method used to prepare the TCR beta libraries. Per the original workflow: A new computational method, built on a probabilistic model of VDJ rearrangement, was used to identify disease-linked TCR variants. TCRdb reworked the public reads: Q25 trimming with fastp, MiXCR clone assembly, productive beta chains retained. Each CDR3 protein appears once, grouped with its most common genes and DNA. It is TCRdb's table, rather than the study itself, that gives the V and J calls and clone size. Within this sample are approximately 46,000 distinct CDR3 sequences, with around 10% of them counted one time only. About 1.4% of the sample lies in the top ten.

The chain employs TRBV11-2 and TRBJ1-2; there is no confident call for the D gene. The material sequenced was blood, either unsorted or a sorted T cell fraction (not recorded which). The origin of this receptor is a male donor with ankylosing spondylitis or in good health (not recorded which). The bases read TGTGCCAGCAGCCCCGTGAGGGCAGCGAGCTATGGCTACACCTTC. The translation is CASSPVRAASYGYTF.